What follows are 18 T cell receptor beta chains derived from one specimen sequenced in a study of blood T cell repertoires in COVID-19. Libraries were prepared by immunoSEQ multiplex PCR; TCRdb keeps only in-frame clonotypes and omits some of them. The sample includes about 370,000 clones, more than 70% seen only once; the top ten take more than 9%. What was sequenced was peripheral blood. Source of these receptors: a woman aged 25 to 39 with COVID-19, enrolled during active disease.

The CDR3 DNA reads as TGTGCCAGCAGTGAATATGGGGGCACTTACGAGCAGTACTTC. Protein product: CASSEYGGTYEQYF. The chain uses TRBV25-1 and TRBJ2-7, with a weak D call TRBD1 (6 bases). CDR3 length: 14 amino acids. Germline V gives CDR1 MGHDK, CDR2 SYGVNS. Trimming took off 0 bases at V and 4 bases at J, with 10 bases between the two ends.

This chain links TRBV4-1 with TRBJ2-2; the D is unclear. Trimming took off 4 bases at V and 1 base at J, with 7 bases between the two ends. The V gene's germline CDR1 is MGHRA and CDR2 YSYEKL. This CDR3 contains 14 residues. CDR3 sequence: CASSRNRNTGELFF. The CDR3 DNA reads TGCGCCAGCAGCCGGAACAGGAACACCGGGGAGCTGTTTTTT.

V and J are TRBV5-1 and TRBJ2-3, with 7 bases fitting TRBD2. CDR1 is SGHRS and CDR2 is YFSETQ in the germline V gene. The trim removed 2 bases at V and 8 bases at J, leaving 11 bases unmatched. The CDR3 is 15 residues long. In DNA form, the CDR3 reads TGCGCCAGCAGCTTCTCTAGCGGCATCACTGGTACGCAGTATTTT. This codes for CASSFSSGITGTQYF.

This chain joins TRBV10-2 and TRBJ2-1; the match to TRBD2 covers 9 bases. V dropped 10 bases and J dropped 9; count of bases not matched to a gene: 16. The V gene's germline CDR1 is WSHSY and CDR2 SAAADI. The CDR3 is 15 amino acids. This CDR3 reads CATRVSGRGRGEQFF. DNA of the CDR3: TGCGCCACCAGGGTTAGCGGGAGAGGTCGTGGTGAGCAGTTCTTC.

The V gene is TRBV21-1, the J gene TRBJ1-1; the D call in the table, TRBD1, was not verified against the DNA. TRBV21-1 is an annotated pseudogene. This CDR3 is 13 amino acids long. The CDR3 loop is CASIQGRGKVAFF. The CDR3 nucleotides read TGTGCCAGCATCCAGGGCAGGGGAAAGGTAGCTTTCTTT.

V usage is TRBV4-1 and J usage is TRBJ2-1, with 9 positions matching TRBD2. The CDR3 runs to 19 residues. Germline loops: CDR1 MGHRA, CDR2 YSYEKL. V dropped 4 bases and J dropped 4; count of bases not matched to a gene: 17. The CDR3 DNA reads TGCGCCAGCAGCCCGGAACCCCAAGCGGGAGGATTTCGGTACAATGAGCAGTTCTTC. Protein sequence: CASSPEPQAGGFRYNEQFF.

This chain uses TRBV7-2 with TRBJ2-3; 12 bases are shared with TRBD2. This CDR3 region has 15 residues. V dropped 5 bases and J dropped 5; count of bases not matched to a gene: 5. Per germline, CDR1 SGHTA and CDR2 FQGNSA. The CDR3 sequence: CASSPTSGRGDTQYF. Here the CDR3 DNA reads TGTGCCAGCAGCCCGACTAGCGGGAGAGGAGATACGCAGTATTTT.

V and J are TRBV5-6 and TRBJ1-4, with 7 bases matching TRBD1. After removal of 4 bases from V and 5 bases from J, the junction contained 2 bases not matched to a gene. This CDR3 has 13 residues. Germline CDR1 reads SGHDT; CDR2 reads YYEEEE. CDR3 DNA: TGTGCCAGCAGCCAGACAGGGAATGAAAAACTGTTTTTT. Translating it yields CASSQTGNEKLFF.

V and J are TRBV24-1 and TRBJ1-2; TRBD1 might be the D (5 bases). There are 11 residues in the CDR3. The V gene lost 6 bases and the J gene lost 5 bases, with 6 bases spanning the gap. Germline V CDR1 and CDR2: KGHDR, SFDVKD. The CDR3 protein is CATSRGYGYTF. For the CDR3, the DNA is TGTGCCACCAGTCGGGGGTATGGCTACACCTTC.

A remark on this clone: A read error may produce the germline difference seen at one junction end. Here the CDR3 reads CSAGDDEKLFF. The CDR3 bases are TGCAGTGCTGGAGACGATGAAAAACTGTTTTTT. The chain joins TRBV20-1 to TRBJ1-4; D gene ambiguous. In germline, CDR1 is DFQATT, CDR2 SNEGSKA (reference sequence). The CDR3 contains 11 residues.

V gene TRBV5-4 combines with J gene TRBJ1-1; 10 bases agree with TRBD1. The V gene end was trimmed by 4 bases and the J gene end by 3 bases; junction bases not matched to a gene: 9. CDR1 is SGHNT, CDR2 YYREEE, per germline (reference sequence). This CDR3 has 16 amino acids. CDR3: CASSKLTGTGDTEAFF. The CDR3 DNA is TGTGCCAGCAGCAAACTCACCGGGACAGGGGACACTGAAGCTTTCTTT. Using reference TRBV5-4 and TRBJ1-1 for the parts outside the CDR3, the full variable domain is ETGVTQSPTHLIKTRGQQVTLRCSSQSGHNTVSWYQQALGQGPQFIFQYYREEENGRGNFPPRFSGLQFPNYSSELNVNALELDDSALYLCASSKLTGTGDTEAFFGQGTRLTVV.

Regarding this clone: At the DNA level, this CDR3 is encoded by other sequences in the same sample as well. The CDR3 nucleotides are TGTGCCAGCAGTCCGCCAACAGTTAATAGCAATCAGCCCCAGCATTTT. It yields the protein CASSPPTVNSNQPQHF. V is TRBV28 and J is TRBJ1-5; D is unclear. Germline CDR1 reads MDHEN; CDR2 reads SYDVKM. Trimming removed 5 bases at V and 0 bases at J, with 14 bases between. The CDR3 covers 16 residues.

V is TRBV2 and J is TRBJ1-4; the D gene is possibly TRBD1 (6 bases). V gave up 5 bases and J gave up 7 bases, with 14 bases separating them. This CDR3 region has 14 residues. Germline CDR1 SNHLY, CDR2 FYNNEI. The CDR3 is CASSSTRGLEKLFF. DNA of the CDR3: TGTGCCAGCAGTTCTACCAGGGGTCTTGAAAAACTGTTTTTT.

The J gene is TRBJ2-1, the V gene TRBV6-5, with D possibly TRBD1 on 6 matching bases. The germline V gene encodes CDR1 MNHEY and CDR2 SVGAGI. There are 13 residues in the CDR3. Trimming left V 6 bases short and J 4 bases short, with 10 bases between. CDR3 region: CASRGTLYNEQFF. CDR3 in DNA: TGTGCCAGCAGAGGGACACTATACAATGAGCAGTTCTTC.

The chain employs TRBV28 and TRBJ2-2; D may be TRBD2 (5 bases). The CDR3 totals 13 residues. CDR1 MDHEN and CDR2 SYDVKM come from the germline V gene. Between the trimmed V and J ends, which lost 7 bases and 0 bases, there was a span of 6 bases. Here the CDR3 DNA reads TGTGCCAGCACGACTACGAACACCGGGGAGCTGTTTTTT. The encoded protein is CASTTTNTGELFF. Full variable domain (missing parts from reference TRBV28 and TRBJ2-2): DVKVTQSSRYLVKRTGEKVFLECVQDMDHENMFWYRQDPGLGLRLIYFSYDVKMKEKGDIPEGYSVSREKKERFSLILESASTNQTSMYLCASTTTNTGELFFGEGSRLTVL.

The V call is TRBV11-2, the J call TRBJ2-1; tentative D call: TRBD1 (6 bases). The CDR3 spans 15 residues. Germline V gene sequence: CDR1 SGHAT, CDR2 FQNNGV. V dropped 4 bases and J dropped 7 bases, with 17 bases sitting between them. The CDR3 reads CASSYLRTVGNEQFF. CDR3 coding DNA: TGTGCCAGCAGCTACCTTAGGACAGTTGGAAATGAGCAGTTCTTC.

The rearrangement joins TRBV27 to TRBJ2-1; 7 nucleotides agree with TRBD2. Germline values: CDR1 MNHEY, CDR2 SMNVEV (reference sequence). V shed 0 bases, J shed 5 bases, and the junction held 7 bases outside the gene matches. This CDR3 region has 16 residues. This CDR3 is CASSLSLLALNNEQFF. In DNA form, the CDR3 reads TGTGCCAGCAGTTTATCGCTACTAGCGCTAAACAATGAGCAGTTCTTC.

The chain combines TRBV7-6 with TRBJ2-1; D perhaps matches TRBD1 (7 bases). Germline assignment: CDR1 SGHVS and CDR2 FNYEAQ. V lost 1 base, J lost 3 bases, and 16 bases lay in between. CDR3 length: 17 residues. DNA for the CDR3: TGTGCCAGCAGCTTAGGACCTAGCAGGGGGGACTACAATGAGCAGTTCTTC. Translating gives CASSLGPSRGDYNEQFF.